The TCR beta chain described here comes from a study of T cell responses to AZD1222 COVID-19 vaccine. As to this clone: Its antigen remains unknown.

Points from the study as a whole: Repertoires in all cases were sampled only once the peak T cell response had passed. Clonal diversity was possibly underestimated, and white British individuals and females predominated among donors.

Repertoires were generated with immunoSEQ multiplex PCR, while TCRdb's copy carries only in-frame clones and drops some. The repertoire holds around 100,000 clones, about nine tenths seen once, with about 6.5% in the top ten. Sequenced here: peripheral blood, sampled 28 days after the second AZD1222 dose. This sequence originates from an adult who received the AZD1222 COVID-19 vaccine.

This chain's CDR3 is CSARLGTEAFF. CDR3 bases: TGCAGTGCTAGACTGGGCACTGAAGCTTTCTTT. The V gene is TRBV20-1, the J gene TRBJ1-1; D is unclear. V was clipped by 2 bases and J by 4 bases, with 5 bases between them. The CDR3 consists of 11 residues. The germline V gene encodes CDR1 DFQATT and CDR2 SNEGSKA (reference sequence).